These 14 T cell receptor beta chains came from one sample sequenced in a study of human T cells and chemical hapten exposure. TCRdb re-derived calls from the RACE reads in MiXCR, one entry per CDR3 protein. The sample yields 50,000 to 65,000 distinct CDR3 sequences, over 9% seen once. The sample's time point: pre-sensitization, week 0. Treatment described: therapeutic diphenylcyclopropenone sensitization with weekly scalp DPC. Sequencing was performed on whole blood, taken in connection with sensitization to the hapten diphenylcyclopropenone (DPC). These receptors were collected from a woman aged 40-49 years with alopecia areata. Some clones in this sample may be carry-over from other donors' samples.

V gene TRBV9 combines with J gene TRBJ1-1, with D perhaps matching TRBD1 (5 bases). The CDR3 runs 15 residues. Trimming took off 4 bases at V and 0 bases at J, with 13 bases between the two ends. CDR1 is SGDLS and CDR2 is YYNGEE in the germline V gene. The CDR3 DNA reads as TGTGCCAGCAGCCCCGGGGGGAGACTGAACACTGAAGCTTTCTTT. It encodes CASSPGGRLNTEAFF.

This clonotype was detected ten times or more. The CDR3, as DNA: TGTGCCATCAGTGCGACAGCGAGTTATGGCTACACCTTC. Protein product: CAISATASYGYTF. The chain employs TRBV10-3 and TRBJ1-2; D may be TRBD1 (5 bases). Germline V lookup: CDR1 ENHRY, CDR2 SYGVKD. The CDR3 contains 13 residues. Trimming stripped 4 bases from V and 5 bases from J, with 11 bases between.

This clonotype has at least ten counts. The J gene is TRBJ2-3, the V gene TRBV7-8; tentatively, D is TRBD1 or TRBD2 (5 bases each). CDR1 and CDR2 (germline): SGHVS, FQNEAQ. The CDR3 runs 14 residues. Trimming took off 4 bases at V and 0 bases at J, with 8 bases between the two ends. The CDR3 DNA follows: TGTGCCAGCAGCTACCGGGACAGCACAGATACGCAGTATTTT. This sequence encodes CASSYRDSTDTQYF.

There are many counts of this clonotype. The chain combines TRBV7-8 with TRBJ2-3; TRBD2 aligns across 8 bases. V lost 5 bases and J lost 4; bases outside the gene matches: 8. Germline V gene lookup returns CDR1 SGHVS and CDR2 FQNEAQ. This CDR3 has 15 residues. The CDR3, as DNA: TGTGCCAGCAGCCCCAAGCGGGAGCGGGCAGATACGCAGTATTTT. It yields the protein CASSPKRERADTQYF.

The chain uses TRBV3-1 and TRBJ1-1; D unresolved. Trimming stripped 2 bases from V and 4 bases from J, with 5 bases between. Germline V gene data show CDR1 as LGHDT and CDR2 as YNNKEL (reference sequence). The CDR3 consists of 12 residues. The CDR3 loop is CASSQRITEAFF. CDR3 coding DNA: TGTGCCAGCAGCCAACGTATCACTGAAGCTTTCTTT.

Of note for this clonotype: It may be a read error: a sequence one base away is much more abundant. The chain combines TRBV15 with TRBJ2-7; a weak D match, TRBD2 (5 bases). The CDR3 extends over 14 amino acids. Germline loops: CDR1 LNHNV, CDR2 YYDKDF (reference sequence). The CDR3 region has the DNA TGTGCCTCCAGCAGATTGGAGGCCCCCTACGAGCAGTACTTC. It codes for CASSRLEAPYEQYF.

This clonotype was seen only a few times. This rearrangement joins TRBV19 to TRBJ2-4, with 15 bases identical to TRBD2. The germline CDR1 and CDR2 sequences are LNHDA and SQIVND (reference sequence). The CDR3 is 16 residues long. The junction had 4 bases not matched to a gene; V was cut back by 6 bases and J by 4 bases. This chain's CDR3 is CASSKGTSGRKNIQYF. CDR3 bases: TGTGCCAGTAGCAAGGGGACTAGCGGGAGGAAAAACATTCAGTACTTC.

In this sample, this clonotype turned up a few times. The V call is TRBV9, the J call TRBJ2-7; no clear D gene. CDR3 size: 14 residues. Germline CDR1 reads SGDLS; CDR2 reads YYNGEE. V lost 0 bases and J 0 bases, leaving 7 bases between the germline ends. The CDR3 region has the DNA TGTGCCAGCAGCGTAGGGGCCCGCTCCTACGAGCAGTACTTC. As protein: CASSVGARSYEQYF.

The chain combines TRBV20-1 with TRBJ2-1; 12 positions agree with TRBD2. V was clipped by 1 base and J by 4 bases; unmatched bases: 2. The CDR3 extends over 15 amino acids. Germline CDR1 is DFQATT and CDR2 is SNEGSKA (reference sequence). CDR3 residues: CSARGLAGVYNEQFF. The DNA of the CDR3 is TGCAGTGCTAGAGGACTAGCGGGAGTATACAATGAGCAGTTCTTC.

This clonotype was observed a handful of times. The rearrangement joins TRBV12-3 or TRBV12-4 to TRBJ2-7; D unresolved. V dropped 5 bases and J dropped 2 bases, with 7 bases sitting between them. The CDR3 is made up of 12 amino acids. CDR3 amino acids: CASSVTAYEQYF. The CDR3 DNA sequence: TGTGCCAGCAGTGTCACAGCCTACGAGCAGTACTTC.

Many counts were recorded for this clonotype. The chain combines TRBV7-2 with TRBJ2-7; 13 nucleotides agree with TRBD2. The V and J ends lost 3 bases and 7 bases, in that order; junction bases with no gene match: 6. This CDR3 is built from 15 residues. From germline, CDR1 is SGHTA and CDR2 FQGNSA. CDR3 amino acids: CASSFRLAGGREQYF. CDR3 DNA sequence: TGTGCCAGCAGCTTTCGACTAGCGGGAGGTAGAGAGCAGTACTTC.

The chain couples TRBV24-1 to TRBJ2-1, with a tentative D call TRBD1 (6 bases). Germline V CDR1 and CDR2: KGHDR, SFDVKD. The CDR3 is 15 amino acids. Trimming removed 3 bases from V and 3 bases from J, with 11 bases in between. CDR3 nucleotides: TGTGCCACCAGTGATATGGGGGCAGGCTACAATGAGCAGTTCTTC. Translation: CATSDMGAGYNEQFF.

With respect to this clonotype: A junction boundary mismatches the germline segment, possibly from a read error. CDR3 coding DNA: TGTGCCAGCAGCCTAGCCCTTAACAGGGCGTTCTACAATGAGCAGTTCTTC. Translation: CASSLALNRAFYNEQFF. The rearrangement links TRBV7-2 to TRBJ2-1, with a possible D match to TRBD1 (6 bases). This CDR3 has 17 residues. CDR1 is SGHTA and CDR2 is FQGNSA in the germline V gene.

This clonotype was observed a handful of times. The CDR3: CATSAGSSYEQYF. The CDR3 DNA reads TGTGCCACCAGCGCCGGGAGCTCCTACGAGCAGTACTTC. The chain has TRBV15 and TRBJ2-7; maybe TRBD2 (6 bases). CDR3 size: 13 residues. Looked up from germline, CDR1 is LNHNV and CDR2 is YYDKDF (reference sequence). V was pared by 5 bases and J by 0 bases, with 8 bases between.